This T cell receptor beta chain was recovered during a study of identical twins. This clonotype was recorded only once. Its antigen is unknown. The CDR3 loop spans 13 amino acids. Trimming pared 8 bases from V and 3 bases from J, leaving 14 bases between. Germline assignment: CDR1 LGHNA and CDR2 YNFKEQ. Using its own MiXCR run on the 5' RACE reads, TCRdb lists one record per CDR3 protein. The sample includes approximately 210,000 distinct CDR3 sequences, approximately 16% of them seen just once. The study's findings and limits: Abundant beta clonotypes from cord blood bore fewer insertions; memory repertoires lacked this pattern.

This sample also appeared in a second study, on T cells expressing NK-cell markers. From that report: Among the eight sequenced donors, seven tested HCMV-seropositive and one tested seronegative. Dominant NKG2C+ clonotypes were found to form about 1.0-7.5% of CD8+ T cells in 5 or 6 donors.

The receptor was isolated from a woman younger than 35 in good health. The chain combines TRBV4-2 with TRBJ2-7; D is uncertain. Source material: CD8+ T cells sorted from blood. In DNA form, the CDR3 reads TGTGCCAGCTCACCCTGGACCGGCTACGAGCAGTACTTC. Protein product: CASSPWTGYEQYF.